This TCR beta chain was recovered during a study of blood T cells in healthy people across ages. Study-wide results and limits: Compared with aged donors, long-lived donors showed fewer expanded clones, suggesting selection. Strong correlation existed between TCR beta diversity and naive T cell percentage.

Primed by a sample-barcoded 5' primer and a J-beta primer mix, a second PCR proceeded for 7 to 11 cycles. TCRdb re-called the 5' RACE reads with MiXCR, one entry per CDR3 protein. The sample holds about 1.6 million distinct CDR3 sequences, 34% seen once. Germline CDR1 SGHTA, CDR2 FQGTGA. CDR3 length: 12 amino acids. Deletions cut 7 bases from V and 3 bases from J, with 10 bases between. Peripheral blood, roughly 9.3 milliliters per donor, was collected. Concerning this clonotype: As yet, its antigen is unknown.

The chain couples TRBV7-3 to TRBJ2-7, with a tentative D call TRBD2 (5 bases). The source is a woman between 25 and 40 years old in good health. The sequenced sample consisted of blood. This CDR3 is CASTRDDYEQYF. CDR3 nucleotide sequence: TGTGCCAGCACCCGGGATGACTACGAGCAGTACTTC. Looking up the rest from reference TRBV7-3 and TRBJ2-7 gives the full variable domain: GAGVSQTPSNKVTEKGKYVELRCDPISGHTALYWYRQSLGQGPEFLIYFQGTGAADDSGLPNDRFFAVRPEGSVSTLKIQRTERGDSAVYLCASTRDDYEQYFGPGTRLTVT.